One sample yielded the 18 T cell receptor beta chains listed below, sequenced in a study of T-cell memory formation after mild COVID-19. TCRdb reprocessed the 5' RACE reads via MiXCR and lists one record per CDR3 protein. The table has just over 350,000 distinct CDR3 sequences, approximately 15% seen once. The sequenced sample was PBMCs or a T cell subset sorted from them (not recorded which). The receptors originated from a man aged 18 to 30 who had mild COVID-19 (a few samples of this study predate the infection). Cell type and time point are not known.

The CDR3 spells CASSQSPFYEQYF. The CDR3 DNA is TGCGCCAGCAGCCAGTCTCCGTTCTACGAGCAGTACTTC. This rearrangement joins TRBV4-1 to TRBJ2-7; the D is unclear. Germline-derived CDR1 and CDR2 are MGHRA and YSYEKL. The CDR3 loop spans 13 amino acids. V lost 3 bases and J lost 3, with 9 bases in between.

This clonotype was detected many times. The rearrangement uses TRBV28 and TRBJ2-7, with D perhaps matching TRBD1 (6 bases). The CDR3 consists of 14 residues. V was pared by 10 bases and J by 2 bases, with 18 bases between. Germline V CDR1 and CDR2: MDHEN, SYDVKM. CDR3 in amino acids: CATQDRDWPYEQYV. The CDR3 nucleotides are TGTGCCACCCAGGACAGAGATTGGCCCTACGAGCAGTACGTC.

This chain joins TRBV5-1 and TRBJ2-2; 8 bases map to TRBD2. V shed 4 bases, J shed 5 bases, and the junction held 7 bases outside the gene matches. Germline V CDR1 and CDR2: SGHRS, YFSETQ. This CDR3 is built from 15 residues. CDR3 in amino acids: CASSVGGGPTGELFF. The CDR3 DNA reads TGCGCCAGCAGCGTCGGCGGGGGGCCGACCGGGGAGCTGTTTTTT.

This clonotype was observed a handful of times. The chain employs TRBV16 and TRBJ2-7; D unresolved. Germline CDR1 is KGHSY and CDR2 is FQNENV. With 3 bases removed from V and 2 bases from J, the gap between germline ends came to 11 bases. The CDR3 length is 14 residues. The CDR3 region has the DNA TGTGCCAGCAGCCAGGCGACCGGCGCCTACGAGCAGTACTTC. Translating gives CASSQATGAYEQYF.

This clonotype turned up a few times. The genes are TRBV9 and TRBJ1-6, with 11 nucleotides matching TRBD1. V dropped 3 bases and J dropped 10; count of bases not matched to a gene: 3. CDR1 and CDR2 (germline): SGDLS, YYNGEE. The length of the CDR3 is 14 residues. The DNA of the CDR3 is TGTGCCAGCAGCGGGGGACAGGGGGTCTCACCCCTCCACTTT. Its translation is CASSGGQGVSPLHF.

This CDR3 reads CAAPAEGGETQYF. The CDR3 DNA reads as TGTGCGGCCCCAGCGGAGGGTGGAGAGACCCAGTACTTC. The chain joins TRBV7-9 to TRBJ2-5, with TRBD2 as a possible D gene (6 bases). CDR1 is SEHNR and CDR2 is FQNEAQ in the germline V gene (reference sequence). The CDR3 totals 13 residues.

The gene calls are TRBV5-1 and TRBJ2-5; 8 bases align to TRBD1. From germline, CDR1 is SGHRS and CDR2 YFSETQ. The CDR3 is made up of 17 amino acids. V was pared by 0 bases and J by 4 bases, with 11 bases of the junction left unmatched. CDR3 region: CASSLVSQGARGETQYF. The CDR3 DNA sequence: TGCGCCAGCAGCTTGGTGTCGCAGGGGGCGAGGGGAGAGACCCAGTACTTC.

This chain connects TRBV11-2 to TRBJ2-4; D not resolved. Germline-derived CDR1 and CDR2 are SGHAT and FQNNGV. CDR3 size: 14 residues. Deletions cut 5 bases from V and 0 bases from J, with 8 bases between. This chain's CDR3 is CASSPSLAKNIQYF. The CDR3, as DNA: TGTGCCAGCAGCCCTAGTTTAGCCAAAAACATTCAGTACTTC.

The chain employs TRBV2 and TRBJ2-7; 8 nucleotides align to TRBD1. This CDR3 is 14 amino acids long. V was clipped by 5 bases and J by 5 bases; unmatched bases: 8. Germline loops: CDR1 SNHLY, CDR2 FYNNEI. CDR3 in amino acids: CASSIGQGGHEQYF. CDR3 sequence (DNA): TGTGCCAGCAGTATAGGACAGGGAGGTCACGAGCAGTACTTC.

This clonotype was picked up a small number of times. This chain links TRBV7-8 with TRBJ2-3; 9 bases align to TRBD2. Trimming took 5 bases from V and 1 from J; bases not matched to a gene: 7. The germline CDR1 and CDR2 sequences are SGHVS and FQNEAQ. This CDR3 is built from 16 residues. The chain's CDR3 is CASSRGASGGTDTQYF. CDR3 sequence (DNA): TGTGCCAGCAGCAGAGGGGCTAGCGGGGGCACAGATACGCAGTATTTT.

The V and J genes are TRBV18 and TRBJ1-1, with a weak D call TRBD1 (5 bases). Trimming shortened V by 5 bases and J by 4 bases, and 14 bases separated the two germline ends. This CDR3 is built from 14 residues. The V gene's germline CDR1 is KGHSH and CDR2 LQKENI. CDR3 in amino acids: CASSSTGYRTEAFF. Written as DNA, the CDR3 is TGTGCCAGCTCATCAACAGGTTACCGCACTGAAGCTTTCTTT.

The chain has TRBV20-1 and TRBJ2-3, with 8 bases identical to TRBD2. V lost 4 bases to trimming and J lost 11 bases; unmatched junction nucleotides: 23. CDR3 length: 17 residues. The germline CDR1 and CDR2 sequences are DFQATT and SNEGSKA (reference sequence). The CDR3 reads CSATRAGGGTHPIGQYF. The CDR3 DNA sequence: TGCAGTGCTACCCGTGCTGGCGGGGGGACCCACCCCATCGGGCAGTATTTT.

This clonotype appeared many times. The V and J genes are TRBV12-3 or TRBV12-4 and TRBJ2-1, with D uncertain. This CDR3 comprises 15 residues. Trimming stripped 1 base from V and 0 bases from J, with 7 bases between. The CDR3 sequence: CASSLVESSYNEQFF. The CDR3 nucleotides are TGTGCCAGCAGTTTAGTCGAGAGCTCCTACAATGAGCAGTTCTTC.

The rearrangement joins TRBV4-3 to TRBJ1-4; D is perhaps TRBD1 (5 bases). Trimming removed 3 bases from V and 6 bases from J, with 11 bases in between. The CDR3 consists of 14 residues. Germline V CDR1 and CDR2: LGHNA, YSLEER. The CDR3, as DNA: TGCGCCAGCAGCCAGGCCGGGACTTATGAAAAACTGTTTTTT. Translation gives CASSQAGTYEKLFF.

Only a few counts were recorded for this clonotype. The V gene is TRBV7-9, the J gene TRBJ2-7; D remains ambiguous. V was trimmed by 2 bases and J by 1 base, leaving 9 bases between them. CDR3 size: 14 residues. Germline V gene sequence: CDR1 SEHNR, CDR2 FQNEAQ (reference sequence). CDR3 sequence reads: CASSLPSRSYEQYF. The CDR3 DNA reads TGTGCCAGCAGCTTACCGAGCCGGTCCTACGAGCAGTACTTC.

This clonotype was found many times. The V and J genes are TRBV6-2 or TRBV6-3 and TRBJ1-6; a possible D gene is TRBD1 (5 bases). The V gene lost 6 bases and the J gene lost 14 bases, with 17 bases spanning the gap. This CDR3 comprises 13 residues. From germline, CDR1 is MNHEY and CDR2 SVGEGT. The CDR3 DNA follows: TGTGCCAGCAGACCGGACATGCGTCTGACCCTCCACTTT. It translates to CASRPDMRLTLHF.

The chain recombines TRBV7-2 with TRBJ1-2; 7 nucleotides agree with TRBD1. CDR1 and CDR2 (germline): SGHTA, FQGNSA. The trim removed 1 base at V and 2 bases at J, leaving 4 bases unmatched. The CDR3 has 15 residues. The CDR3 DNA reads as TGTGCCAGCAGCTTAGTTCAGGGGGTAAACTATGGCTACACCTTC. Residues: CASSLVQGVNYGYTF.

This chain uses TRBV7-9 with TRBJ1-2; D perhaps matches TRBD1 (5 bases). The CDR3 has 12 residues. The germline V gene has CDR1 SEHNR and CDR2 FQNEAQ (reference sequence). The V end lost 6 bases, the J end lost 8 bases, and 13 bases lay between the germline ends. The DNA of the CDR3 is TGTGCCAGCAGGGTGTGGGGGAGAGGCTACACCTTC. Translation: CASRVWGRGYTF.